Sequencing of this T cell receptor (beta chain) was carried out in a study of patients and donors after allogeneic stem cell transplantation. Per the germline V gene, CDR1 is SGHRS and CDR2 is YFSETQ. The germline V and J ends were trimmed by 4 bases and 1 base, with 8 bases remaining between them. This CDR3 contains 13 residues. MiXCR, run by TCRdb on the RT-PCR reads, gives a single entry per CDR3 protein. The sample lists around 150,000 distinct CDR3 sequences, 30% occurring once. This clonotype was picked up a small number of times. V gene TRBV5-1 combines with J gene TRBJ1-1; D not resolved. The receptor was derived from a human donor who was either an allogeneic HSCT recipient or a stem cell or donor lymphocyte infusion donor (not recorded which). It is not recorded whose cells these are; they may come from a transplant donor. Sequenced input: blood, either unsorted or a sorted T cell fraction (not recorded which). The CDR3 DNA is TGCGCCAGCAGCATTACCCCGAACACTGAAGCTTTCTTT. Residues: CASSITPNTEAFF.